The 10 T cell receptor beta chains presented below share a single source sample, sequenced in a study of T cell clonality in common variable immunodeficiency. Profiling relied on immunoSEQ multiplex PCR, and the TCRdb table lists in-frame clones only, not all of them. This sample includes some 40,000 clones with no singletons; its ten biggest clones take up about 0.67%. Sequencing was carried out using peripheral blood mononuclear cells. All receptors derive from a person aged 18-70 years in good health.

At least ten counts were recorded for this clone. CDR3: CASSMLDREEGEQYF. The sequenced part of the CDR3 DNA is TGTGCCAGTAGTATGCTGGACAGGGAAGAAGGCGAG. This chain uses TRBV19 with TRBJ2-7; 8 nucleotides agree with TRBD1. The CDR3 end is not reached by the read, which stops 3 residues before it; the germline J gene fills it in. This CDR3 has 15 amino acids. With 3 bases clipped from V and 6 bases from J, the junction kept 10 bases outside the gene matches. Germline V gives CDR1 LNHDA, CDR2 SQIVND (reference sequence).

This clone was counted at least ten times. The read stops 3 residues short of the end of the CDR3; the missing end is completed from the germline J gene. The chain combines TRBV19 with TRBJ1-5, with 7 bases identical to TRBD1. Germline V lookup: CDR1 LNHDA, CDR2 SQIVND (reference sequence). This CDR3 has 16 amino acids. The junction had 13 bases not matched to a gene; V was cut back by 6 bases and J by 5 bases. The chain's CDR3 is CASRSRGTAGDQPQHF. The covered CDR3 bases are TGTGCCAGTAGGTCACGGGGGACAGCCGGGGATCAGCCC.

This clone was detected many times. From the germline J gene comes the end of the CDR3, since the read stops 3 residues before it. The J gene is TRBJ2-5, the V gene TRBV28; TRBD2 matches 8 bases. The V gene end was trimmed by 6 bases and the J gene end by 4 bases; junction bases not matched to a gene: 10. Germline V gene data show CDR1 as MDHEN and CDR2 as SYDVKM. The CDR3 runs 15 residues. The sequenced part of the CDR3 DNA is TGTGCCAGCAGCGAAAACGGGGGGGCGGGAGAGACC. It encodes CASSENGGAGET. The entire CDR3 protein is CASSENGGAGETQYF.

This clone was picked up many times. Read sequence stops 3 residues before the CDR3 end, and the germline J gene provides the missing end. V gene TRBV7-3 combines with J gene TRBJ2-1; 7 nucleotides align to TRBD2. This CDR3 is 15 amino acids long. Trimming removed 5 bases from V and 2 bases from J; junction bases left unmatched: 6. Germline V gene sequence: CDR1 SGHTA, CDR2 FQGTGA. The CDR3 DNA, read in part, is TGTGCCAGCAGCCCGGCTAGCGGTACCTACAATGAG. This encodes CASSPASGTYNE. The complete CDR3 protein is CASSPASGTYNEQFF.

This clone was seen ten or more times. This CDR3 reads CASSQGGQGDQPQHF. The CDR3 bases that were read are TGCGCCAGCAGCCAAGGAGGGCAGGGGGATCAGCCC. The genes are TRBV4-1 and TRBJ1-5, with 7 bases lining up with TRBD1. The read stops 3 residues short of the end of the CDR3; the missing end is completed from the germline J gene. This CDR3 has 15 residues. Germline V gene sequence: CDR1 MGHRA, CDR2 YSYEKL. V lost 1 base to trimming and J lost 5 bases; unmatched junction nucleotides: 5.

This clone was found many times. The CDR3 is cut off 3 residues early in the read; its end comes from the germline J gene. The rearrangement uses TRBV5-4 and TRBJ1-2; 7 nucleotides line up with TRBD1. Germline V CDR1 and CDR2: SGHNT, YYREEE (reference sequence). CDR3 length: 15 amino acids. The junction had 7 bases not matched to a gene; V was cut back by 3 bases and J by 2 bases. The DNA read from the CDR3 is TGTGCCAGCAGCTCGGAGGTACAGGGGAACTATGGC. This sequence encodes CASSSEVQGNYG. The entire CDR3 is CASSSEVQGNYGYTF.

Many counts were recorded for this clone. From the germline J gene comes the end of the CDR3, since the read stops 3 residues before it. The gene calls are TRBV12-3 or TRBV12-4 and TRBJ1-1; D is ambiguous. The CDR3 has 15 amino acids. V lost 2 bases and J lost 0, with 10 bases in between. This CDR3 reads CASSLFVTVNTEAFF. The part of the CDR3 DNA that was read is TGTGCCAGCAGTTTATTCGTCACAGTGAACACTGAA.

Many counts were recorded for this clone. The read finishes 3 residues shy of the CDR3 end, and the germline J gene is used to complete it. This chain connects TRBV9 to TRBJ1-4; D remains unclear. Trimming stripped 0 bases from V and 0 bases from J, with 6 bases between. This CDR3 has 15 residues. The V gene's germline CDR1 is SGDLS and CDR2 YYNGEE. Partial CDR3 DNA: TGTGCCAGCAGCGTAGCGACTGCAACTAATGAAAAA. Encoded protein: CASSVATATNEK. The whole CDR3 sequence is CASSVATATNEKLFF.

This clone was seen ten or more times. The observed sequence ends 3 residues before the CDR3 terminus, with the missing tail filled in from the germline J gene. J is TRBJ2-7 and V is TRBV7-2, with 7 nucleotides matching TRBD1. V lost 4 bases to trimming and J lost 4 bases; unmatched junction nucleotides: 4. From germline, CDR1 is SGHTA and CDR2 FQGNSA. This CDR3 region has 13 residues. The CDR3 bases that were read are TGTGCCAGCAGCTCGACACAGGGGTACGAG. Translating it yields CASSSTQGYE. The CDR3 as a whole reads CASSSTQGYEQYF.

This clone was detected many times. The read ends 3 residues early relative to the CDR3; the germline J gene fills the gap. The chain uses TRBV5-8 and TRBJ2-7, with unresolved D. The CDR3 is 12 residues long. The V gene's germline CDR1 is SGHTS and CDR2 YDEGEE. V was pared by 4 bases and J by 5 bases, with 10 bases between. The CDR3 DNA, read in part, is TGTGCCAGCAGCGCCGGTCGCAACGAG. This sequence encodes CASSAGRNE. The whole CDR3 reads CASSAGRNEQYF.